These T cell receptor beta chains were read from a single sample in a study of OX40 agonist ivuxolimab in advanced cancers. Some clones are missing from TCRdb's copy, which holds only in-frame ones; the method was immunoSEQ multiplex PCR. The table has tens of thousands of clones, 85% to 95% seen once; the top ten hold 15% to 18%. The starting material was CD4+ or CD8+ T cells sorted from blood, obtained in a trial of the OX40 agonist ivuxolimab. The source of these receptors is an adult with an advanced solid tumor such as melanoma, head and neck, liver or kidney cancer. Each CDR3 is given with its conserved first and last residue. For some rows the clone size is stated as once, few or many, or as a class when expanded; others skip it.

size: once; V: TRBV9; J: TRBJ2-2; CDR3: CASSENTGELFF
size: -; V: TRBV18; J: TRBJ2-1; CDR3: CASSPYTGQGYNEQFF
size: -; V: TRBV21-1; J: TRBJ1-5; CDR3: CASSRGLKGRDQPQHF
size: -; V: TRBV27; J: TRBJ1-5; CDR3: CASSGQGRVQPQHF
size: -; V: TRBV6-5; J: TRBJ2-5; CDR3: CASTTGIMETQYF
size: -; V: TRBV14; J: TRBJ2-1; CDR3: CASSQDAGLLSYNEQFF
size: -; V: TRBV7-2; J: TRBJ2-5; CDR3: CASSLGGRQETQYF
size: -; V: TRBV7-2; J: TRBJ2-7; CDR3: CASSLLSSVYYEQYF
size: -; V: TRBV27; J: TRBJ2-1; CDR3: CASSRLGAGVVDEQFF
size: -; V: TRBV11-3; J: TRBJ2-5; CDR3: CASSPRLEETQYF
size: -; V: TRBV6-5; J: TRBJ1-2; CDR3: CASTLGSNYGYTF
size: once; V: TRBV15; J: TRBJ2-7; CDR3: CATSRELAGGPSYEQYF
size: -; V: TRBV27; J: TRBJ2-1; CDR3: CASSLRDEQFF
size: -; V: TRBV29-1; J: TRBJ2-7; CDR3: CSVEDPAGFYEQYF
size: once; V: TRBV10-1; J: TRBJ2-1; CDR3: CASRDVASSYNEQFF
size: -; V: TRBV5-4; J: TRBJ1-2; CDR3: CASSLLGDSPNYGYTF
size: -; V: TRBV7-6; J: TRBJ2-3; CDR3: CASSLELAGGTDTQYF
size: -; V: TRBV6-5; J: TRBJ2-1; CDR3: CASSSGTGALYNEQFF
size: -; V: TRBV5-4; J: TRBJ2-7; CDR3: CASSPATGQGRYEQYF
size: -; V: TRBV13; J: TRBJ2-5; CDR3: CASSLGGERWETQYF
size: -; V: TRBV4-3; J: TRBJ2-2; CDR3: CASSGGAGPGELFF
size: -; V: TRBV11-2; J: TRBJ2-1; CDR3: CASSRTPGEQFF
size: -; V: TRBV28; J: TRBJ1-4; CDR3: CASSFSSGEKLFF
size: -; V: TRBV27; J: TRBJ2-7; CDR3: CASSQETAPSYEQYF
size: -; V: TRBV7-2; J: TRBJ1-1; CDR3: CASSSGRVNTEAFF
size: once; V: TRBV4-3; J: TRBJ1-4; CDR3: CASSQDRGGEKLFF
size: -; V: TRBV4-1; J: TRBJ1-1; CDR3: CASSQLLGTGRAFF
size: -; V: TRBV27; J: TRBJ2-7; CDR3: CASSLLPDRNYEQYF
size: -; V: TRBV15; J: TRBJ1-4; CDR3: CATRDLAGMGEKLFF
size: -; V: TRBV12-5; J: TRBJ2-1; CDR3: CASGLVLPLSHEQFF
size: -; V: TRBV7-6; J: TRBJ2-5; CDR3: CASSLENDSPSAGRAHF
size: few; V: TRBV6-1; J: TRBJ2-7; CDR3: CASRDGAGEQYF
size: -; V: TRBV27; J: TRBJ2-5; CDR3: CASSLFSGSGGQYF
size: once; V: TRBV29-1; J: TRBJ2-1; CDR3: CSVEDRGGRGFF
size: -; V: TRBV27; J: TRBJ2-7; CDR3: CASSGGAAPYEQYF
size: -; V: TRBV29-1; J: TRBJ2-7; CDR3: CSVVGQSYEQYF
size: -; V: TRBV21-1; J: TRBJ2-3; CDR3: CASSKPAEVSSTDTQYF
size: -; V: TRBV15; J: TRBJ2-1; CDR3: CATSREGGEWDEQFF
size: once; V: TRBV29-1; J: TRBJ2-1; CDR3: CSVEKAGSYNEQFF
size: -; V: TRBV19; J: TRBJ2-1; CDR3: CASSMGPEQFF
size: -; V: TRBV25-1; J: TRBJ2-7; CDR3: CASSDSTLSYEQYF
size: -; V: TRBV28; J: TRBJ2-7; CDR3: CASSFGTSGTYEQYF
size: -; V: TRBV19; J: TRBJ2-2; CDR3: CASRLFSGTNTGELFF
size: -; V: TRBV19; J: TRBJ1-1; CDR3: CASSSHPGGPTEAFF
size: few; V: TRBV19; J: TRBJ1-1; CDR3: CASSQGMATEAFF
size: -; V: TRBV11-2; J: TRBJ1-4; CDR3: CASSLWGGSNEKLFF
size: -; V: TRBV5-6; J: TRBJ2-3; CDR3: CASSSGSDTQYF
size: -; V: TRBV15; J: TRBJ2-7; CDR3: CATSRDRGAHEQYF
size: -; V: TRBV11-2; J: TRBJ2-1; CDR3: CASSLGGGRGRAQFF
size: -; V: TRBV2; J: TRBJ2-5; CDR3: CATRSSGEETQYF
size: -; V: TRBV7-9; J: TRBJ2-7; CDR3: CASSLAGRGYEQYF
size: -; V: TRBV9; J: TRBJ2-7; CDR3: CASSGGRDTYEQYF
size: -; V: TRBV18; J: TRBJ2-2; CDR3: CASSPPYRFAGELFF
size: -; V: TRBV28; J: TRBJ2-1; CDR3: CASRSGTSGYNEQFF